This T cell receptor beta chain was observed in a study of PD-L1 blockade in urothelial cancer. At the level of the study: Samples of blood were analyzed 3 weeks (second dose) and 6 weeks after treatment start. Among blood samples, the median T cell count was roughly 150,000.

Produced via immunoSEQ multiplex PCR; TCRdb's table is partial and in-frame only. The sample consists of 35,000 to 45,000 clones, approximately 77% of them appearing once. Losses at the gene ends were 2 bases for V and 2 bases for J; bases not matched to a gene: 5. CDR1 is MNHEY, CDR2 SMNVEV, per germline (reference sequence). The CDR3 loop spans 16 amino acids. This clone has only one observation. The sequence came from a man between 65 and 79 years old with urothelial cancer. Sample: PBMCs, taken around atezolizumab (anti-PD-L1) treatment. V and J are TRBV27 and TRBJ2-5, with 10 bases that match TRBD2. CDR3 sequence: CASSLDPSGRQETQYF. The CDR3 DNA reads TGTGCCAGCAGTTTAGACCCTAGCGGGAGACAAGAGACCCAGTACTTC.